The 32 T cell receptor beta chains given below trace back to one sample, sequenced in a study of shared clonotypes between healthy human individuals. The data were produced by immunoSEQ multiplex PCR, yet TCRdb's version contains in-frame clones alone and is incomplete. The table has just under 350,000 clones, less than 85% seen once. The sequenced sample consisted of memory CD4+ T cells sorted from blood. The subset is: CD45RA-negative fraction. These receptors came from a man in his thirties or forties in good health.

The V and J genes are TRBV30 and TRBJ1-2; a weak D match, TRBD1 (6 bases). Trimming cost V 5 bases and J 4 bases, with 14 bases left between them. The CDR3 loop spans 13 amino acids. Germline lookup yields CDR1 GTSNPN and CDR2 SVGIG (reference sequence). The DNA of the CDR3 is TGTGCCTGGCAGAAACAGGGTCCCTATGGCTACACCTTC. The encoded protein is CAWQKQGPYGYTF.

This sequence joins TRBV6-4 and TRBJ2-1; D may be TRBD1 (5 bases). The V gene's germline CDR1 is MRHNA and CDR2 SNTAGT. V shed 4 bases and J shed 10 bases, with 14 bases lying between them. This CDR3 spans 13 amino acids. CDR3 amino acids: CASSGRTGLEQFF. CDR3 DNA: TGTGCCAGCAGTGGTCGAACAGGATTGGAGCAGTTCTTC.

This clone was seen a handful of times. The J gene is TRBJ1-1, the V gene TRBV2; D ambiguous. Between the trimmed V and J ends, which lost 4 bases and 1 base, there was a span of 7 bases. This CDR3 has 13 residues. Germline CDR1 reads SNHLY; CDR2 reads FYNNEI. The CDR3 nucleotides are TGTGCCAGCAGTGTAGGGCCGAACACTGAAGCTTTCTTT. This sequence encodes CASSVGPNTEAFF.

This clone has ten or more counts. The J gene is TRBJ2-1, the V gene TRBV12-5; the D call may be TRBD1 or TRBD2 (5 bases each). The CDR3 sequence is 15 residues long. Trimming removed 4 bases at V and 7 bases at J, with 17 bases between. Germline loops: CDR1 LGHNT, CDR2 FRNRAP. CDR3 loop: CASGSGFGAGNEQFF. CDR3 sequence (DNA): TGTGCTAGTGGTTCCGGATTCGGGGCTGGGAATGAGCAGTTCTTC. Full variable domain (remainder filled in from reference TRBV12-5 and TRBJ2-1): DARVTQTPRHKVTEMGQEVTMRCQPILGHNTVFWYRQTMMQGLELLAYFRNRAPLDDSGMPKDRFSAEMPDATLATLKIQPSEPRDSAVYFCASGSGFGAGNEQFFGPGTRLTVL.

The chain joins TRBV11-3 to TRBJ2-5; 9 bases match TRBD1. Per germline, CDR1 SGHNT and CDR2 YENEEA. The CDR3 consists of 15 residues. V shed 4 bases, J shed 2 bases, and the junction held 5 bases outside the gene matches. CDR3 loop: CASSSSGTGQETQYF. CDR3 nucleotide sequence: TGTGCCAGCAGCTCCTCCGGGACAGGGCAAGAGACCCAGTACTTC.

The chain employs TRBV30 and TRBJ1-3, with D maybe TRBD1 (5 bases). Germline CDR1 GTSNPN, CDR2 SVGIG (reference sequence). The V end lost 0 bases, the J end lost 5 bases, and 14 bases lay between the germline ends. This CDR3 region has 15 residues. CDR3 DNA: TGTGCCTGGAGTGTTGGGGGGGTGATTCGAAACACCATATATTTT. Translating it yields CAWSVGGVIRNTIYF.

This chain connects TRBV7-9 to TRBJ2-1; D is uncertain. Germline assignment: CDR1 SEHNR and CDR2 FQNEAQ (reference sequence). This CDR3 spans 12 amino acids. The V and J ends lost 5 bases and 6 bases respectively, with 8 bases between them. The CDR3 coding sequence is TGTGCCAGCAGCCAGGTTGGCAATGAGCAGTTCTTC. As protein: CASSQVGNEQFF. Full variable domain (remainder filled in from reference TRBV7-9 and TRBJ2-1): DTGVSQNPRHKITKRGQNVTFRCDPISEHNRLYWYRQTLGQGPEFLTYFQNEAQLEKSRLLSDRFSAERPKGSFSTLEIQRTEQGDSAMYLCASSQVGNEQFFGPGTRLTVL.

The CDR3 spells CATQKTGRSEQYF. In DNA, the CDR3 is TGTGCCACCCAAAAAACAGGGCGGAGCGAGCAGTACTTC. The rearrangement uses TRBV19 and TRBJ2-7; possible D gene TRBD1, 6 bases. This CDR3 spans 13 amino acids. The germline gives CDR1 LNHDA, CDR2 SQIVND (reference sequence). Trimming cost V 10 bases and J 6 bases, with 19 bases left between them.

The CDR3 DNA is TGTGCCAGCAGCCCCAACCGTGGGGATACGCAGTATTTT. Its protein is CASSPNRGDTQYF. The chain is built from TRBV11-3 and TRBJ2-3; D remains ambiguous. This CDR3 region has 13 residues. CDR1 and CDR2 (germline): SGHNT, YENEEA. Trimming removed 5 bases at V and 6 bases at J, with 12 bases between.

The V and J genes are TRBV28 and TRBJ1-2; no definite D call. V dropped 8 bases and J dropped 5 bases, with 21 bases sitting between them. The CDR3 consists of 15 residues. Germline V gene sequence: CDR1 MDHEN, CDR2 SYDVKM. The CDR3 region is CASQPVGGIIYGYTF. CDR3 in DNA: TGTGCCAGCCAACCTGTCGGCGGGATCATTTATGGCTACACCTTC.

This clone was observed a handful of times. The V gene is TRBV7-8, the J gene TRBJ1-2; D may be TRBD1 (5 bases). V was shortened by 5 bases and J by 8 bases, with 12 bases between the two germline ends. CDR1 is SGHVS and CDR2 is FQNEAQ in the germline V gene. The CDR3 has 12 amino acids. The CDR3 sequence is CASSLTGGGYTF. The DNA for the CDR3 is TGTGCCAGCAGCCTAACGGGGGGAGGCTACACCTTC.

The rearrangement links TRBV7-8 to TRBJ2-3, with D hard to call. The CDR3 loop spans 15 amino acids. CDR1 and CDR2 from the germline V gene are SGHVS and FQNEAQ. V lost 1 base, J lost 1 base, and 9 bases lay in between. For the CDR3, the DNA is TGTGCCAGCAGCTTAGGTGGTATCGGCACAGATACGCAGTATTTT. Its protein product is CASSLGGIGTDTQYF.

The rearrangement links TRBV7-9 to TRBJ1-2; 7 nucleotides align to TRBD1. Germline CDR1 SEHNR, CDR2 FQNEAQ (reference sequence). Germline trimming cut 3 bases from V and 8 bases from J; bases unmatched to any gene: 9. The CDR3 is 14 amino acids. The DNA of the CDR3 is TGTGCCAGCAGCTTGGTGGACAGGCCTGTAGGCTACACCTTC. Translation gives CASSLVDRPVGYTF.

This clone has at least ten counts. The sample has other DNA sequences that encode this CDR3 too. This CDR3 is CASSADPWETDTQYF. CDR3 in DNA: TGTGCCAGCAGCGCCGACCCTTGGGAGACAGATACGCAGTATTTT. The chain recombines TRBV6-1 with TRBJ2-3, with a tentative D call TRBD2 (5 bases). The CDR3 length is 15 residues. The germline gives CDR1 MNHNS, CDR2 SASEGT. V was cut by 6 bases and J by 3 bases, with 16 bases left in between.

The V call is TRBV4-3, the J call TRBJ2-7; D might be TRBD2 (7 bases). The CDR3 has 17 amino acids. From germline, CDR1 is LGHNA and CDR2 YSLEER. Deletions cut 0 bases from V and 0 bases from J, with 15 bases between. The CDR3 coding sequence is TGCGCCAGCAGCCAAGATCTCCTGCGGGGGCCCTCCTACGAGCAGTACTTC. Translation: CASSQDLLRGPSYEQYF.

This clone was found a few times. The chain links TRBV5-1 to TRBJ2-5; the match to TRBD2 covers 11 bases. The V and J ends lost 4 bases and 5 bases, in that order; junction bases with no gene match: 13. Germline CDR1 reads SGHRS; CDR2 reads YFSETQ. CDR3 length: 17 amino acids. CDR3 DNA: TGCGCCAGCAGCCTAAGGGGGACTAGCGGCCCGCAGGAGACCCAGTACTTC. This encodes CASSLRGTSGPQETQYF.

The rearrangement joins TRBV6-5 to TRBJ2-1; D is tentatively TRBD1 or TRBD2 (5 bases each). The CDR3 sequence is 13 residues long. CDR1 and CDR2 from the germline V gene are MNHEY and SVGAGI. The germline V and J ends were trimmed by 4 bases and 5 bases, with 9 bases remaining between them. This CDR3 reads CASSLGTNNEQFF. The DNA for the CDR3 is TGTGCCAGCAGTTTAGGGACGAACAATGAGCAGTTCTTC.

V is TRBV28 and J is TRBJ2-2; weak D call: TRBD1 (5 bases). The CDR3 is made up of 13 amino acids. Deletions cut 5 bases from V and 6 bases from J, with 10 bases between. Germline V gene sequence: CDR1 MDHEN, CDR2 SYDVKM. DNA of the CDR3: TGTGCCAGCAGTGCGGACACCCCCGGGGAGCTGTTTTTT. Protein product: CASSADTPGELFF.

J is TRBJ2-7 and V is TRBV20-1; no clear D gene. V shed 6 bases and J shed 4 bases, with 10 bases lying between them. The germline V gene encodes CDR1 DFQATT and CDR2 SNEGSKA (reference sequence). This CDR3 spans 11 amino acids. CDR3 nucleotide sequence: TGCAGTGCGAGACACGAGTACGAGCAGTACTTC. Protein: CSARHEYEQYF.

The chain is built from TRBV14 and TRBJ2-1, with unresolved D. This CDR3 contains 14 residues. Trimming removed 1 base at V and 4 bases at J, with 8 bases between. The germline V gene encodes CDR1 SGHDN and CDR2 FVKESK. The CDR3 protein is CASSQAALYNEQFF. CDR3 sequence (DNA): TGTGCCAGCAGCCAAGCTGCCCTTTACAATGAGCAGTTCTTC. The entire variable domain, with the rest obtained from reference TRBV14 and TRBJ2-1, is as follows: EAGVTQFPSHSVIEKGQTVTLRCDPISGHDNLYWYRRVMGKEIKFLLHFVKESKQDESGMPNNRFLAERTGGTYSTLKVQPAELEDSGVYFCASSQAALYNEQFFGPGTRLTVL.

This clone was detected ten times or more. The chain recombines TRBV6-5 with TRBJ1-2, with 8 positions matching TRBD1. Germline trimming cut 6 bases from V and 6 bases from J; bases unmatched to any gene: 6. The CDR3 runs 13 residues. CDR1 is MNHEY and CDR2 is SVGAGI in the germline V gene. The CDR3 bases are TGTGCCAGCAGACGACAGGGGAAAGATGGCTACACCTTC. Protein: CASRRQGKDGYTF.

This clone has a handful of counts. The chain couples TRBV13 to TRBJ2-7; D is possibly TRBD1 (5 bases). The V and J ends lost 5 bases and 5 bases respectively, with 16 bases between them. The CDR3 contains 14 residues. The germline gives CDR1 PRHDT, CDR2 FYEKMQ (reference sequence). As DNA, the CDR3 is TGTGCCAGCAGCATCCCCGGGCAGGGTGACGAGCAGTACTTC. Protein: CASSIPGQGDEQYF.

Remarks on this clone: A read error may produce the germline difference seen at one junction end. This chain uses TRBV30 with TRBJ2-5; D is perhaps TRBD1 or TRBD2 (5 bases each). CDR1 is GTSNPN, CDR2 SVGIG, per germline (reference sequence). The CDR3 length is 13 residues. The CDR3: CGAAGLARETQYF. CDR3 coding DNA: TGCGGGGCGGCAGGTTTGGCGAGAGAGACCCAGTACTTC.

The chain is built from TRBV19 and TRBJ1-5, with 8 bases identical to TRBD1. Germline-derived CDR1 and CDR2 are LNHDA and SQIVND (reference sequence). J was trimmed by 0 bases and V by 10 bases; bases with no gene match: 8. The CDR3 totals 15 residues. CDR3 sequence reads: CATRTGTYSNQPQHF. In DNA, the CDR3 is TGTGCCACAAGGACAGGGACATATAGCAATCAGCCCCAGCATTTT.

The genes are TRBV7-2 and TRBJ2-7, with TRBD1 matching over 10 bases. Germline CDR1 and CDR2: SGHTA and FQGNSA. The CDR3 consists of 15 residues. The junction had 8 bases not matched to a gene; V was cut back by 5 bases and J by 4 bases. The CDR3: CASSPFGTGVYEQYF. Here the CDR3 DNA reads TGTGCCAGCAGCCCATTTGGGACAGGGGTGTACGAGCAGTACTTC. Together with reference TRBV7-2 and TRBJ2-7, the CDR3 gives the full variable domain: GAGVSQSPSNKVTEKGKDVELRCDPISGHTALYWYRQSLGQGLEFLIYFQGNSAPDKSGLPSDRFSAERTGGSVSTLTIQRTQQEDSAVYLCASSPFGTGVYEQYFGPGTRLTVT.

The rearrangement uses TRBV30 and TRBJ2-1, with 8 bases that match TRBD2. This CDR3 spans 15 amino acids. Germline V lookup: CDR1 GTSNPN, CDR2 SVGIG (reference sequence). J gave up 7 bases and V 0 bases, and 8 bases lay outside the gene matches. The CDR3 loop reads CAWSVTGTSRNEQFF. The DNA for the CDR3 is TGTGCCTGGAGTGTGACTGGGACTAGTCGAAATGAGCAGTTCTTC.

For this clone: The junction and the germline gene differ at one end; a read error may be behind it. The chain joins TRBV7-7 to TRBJ2-5; D uncertain. The germline CDR1 and CDR2 sequences are SSHAT and FNYEAQ (reference sequence). The CDR3 runs 12 residues. Written as DNA, the CDR3 is TGTGCTAGCAGTCCCGTTGGGGAGACCCAGTACTTC. It encodes CASSPVGETQYF.

In this sample, this clone turned up a few times. V usage is TRBV2 and J usage is TRBJ2-5; D is unresolved. Germline V gene data show CDR1 as SNHLY and CDR2 as FYNNEI. Trimming took 5 bases from V and 1 from J, leaving 5 bases between them. This CDR3 has 12 amino acids. CDR3 sequence reads: CASSSFQETQYF. The CDR3 DNA is TGTGCCAGCAGTAGTTTCCAAGAGACCCAGTACTTC.

The V call is TRBV7-9, the J call TRBJ2-1; 12 positions match TRBD2. The CDR3 runs to 14 residues. Germline CDR1 SEHNR, CDR2 FQNEAQ (reference sequence). V dropped 4 bases and J dropped 12; count of bases not matched to a gene: 7. The CDR3 DNA reads TGTGCCAGCAGCTCTAGCGGGAGGGCTGAAGGGCAGTTCTTC. Amino acid sequence: CASSSSGRAEGQFF.

The genes are TRBV19 and TRBJ2-7; TRBD1 aligns across 7 bases. The CDR3 has 14 residues. Germline V lookup: CDR1 LNHDA, CDR2 SQIVND (reference sequence). The J segment lost 5 bases and the V segment lost 10 bases, leaving 14 bases of the junction unmatched. This CDR3 is CATSPRGQLDEQYF. As DNA, the CDR3 is TGTGCCACCTCGCCACGGGGACAGCTGGACGAGCAGTACTTC.

The gene calls are TRBV12-5 and TRBJ2-5; D tentatively fits TRBD1 or TRBD2 (5 bases each). CDR3 size: 17 residues. Germline CDR1 and CDR2: LGHNT and FRNRAP. Trimming removed 1 base from V and 0 bases from J, with 15 bases in between. This chain's CDR3 is CASGLGGGPKNQETQYF. The CDR3, as DNA: TGTGCTAGTGGTTTGGGGGGCGGGCCTAAAAACCAAGAGACCCAGTACTTC.

This sequence joins TRBV5-1 and TRBJ1-2; D is unresolved. Germline loops: CDR1 SGHRS, CDR2 YFSETQ. With 0 bases removed from V and 4 bases from J, the gap between germline ends came to 7 bases. The CDR3 is made up of 13 amino acids. Here the CDR3 reads CASSLDHFYGYTF. DNA for the CDR3: TGCGCCAGCAGCTTGGACCACTTCTATGGCTACACCTTC.